Only a few counts were recorded for the clone carrying this TCR beta chain. As yet, its antigen is unknown. Anyone with autoimmune disease history or systemic immunosuppression was excluded. This sample is part of a study of OX40 agonist ivuxolimab in advanced cancers. Study results and limitations: Part of the nonresponder group also had normalized T-cell clonal expansion that was low. No determination was made of the antigen specificity of the expanded peripheral T cells.

Germline V CDR1 and CDR2: LGHNA, YSLEER. The V end was cut by 0 bases, the J end by 13 bases, with 7 bases between. The CDR3 sequence is 11 residues long. Libraries were prepared by immunoSEQ multiplex PCR; TCRdb keeps only in-frame clonotypes and omits some of them. The sample holds around 40,000 clones, more than 70% seen once. The material was CD4+ or CD8+ T cells sorted from blood, obtained in a trial of the OX40 agonist ivuxolimab. The TCR sequence derives from an adult with an advanced solid tumor such as melanoma, head and neck, liver or kidney cancer. The rearrangement uses TRBV4-3 and TRBJ1-3, with no clear D. The CDR3 sequence: CASSQDRAIYF. Written as DNA, the CDR3 is TGCGCCAGCAGCCAAGATCGGGCAATATATTTT.